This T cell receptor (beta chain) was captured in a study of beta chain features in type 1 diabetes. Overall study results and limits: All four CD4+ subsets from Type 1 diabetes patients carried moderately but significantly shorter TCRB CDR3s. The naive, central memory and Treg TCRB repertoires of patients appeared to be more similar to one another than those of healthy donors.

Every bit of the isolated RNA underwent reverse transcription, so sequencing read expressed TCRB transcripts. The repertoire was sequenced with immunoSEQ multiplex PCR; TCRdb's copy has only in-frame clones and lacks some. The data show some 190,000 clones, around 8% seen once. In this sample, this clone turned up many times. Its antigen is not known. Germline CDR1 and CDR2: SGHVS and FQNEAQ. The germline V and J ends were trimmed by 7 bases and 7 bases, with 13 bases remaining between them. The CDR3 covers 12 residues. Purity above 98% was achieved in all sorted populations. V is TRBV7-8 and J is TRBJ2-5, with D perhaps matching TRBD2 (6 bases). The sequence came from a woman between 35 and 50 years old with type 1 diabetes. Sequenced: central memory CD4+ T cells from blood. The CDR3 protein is CASTDARGTQYF. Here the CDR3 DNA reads TGTGCCAGCACGGACGCGCGGGGGACCCAGTACTTC.